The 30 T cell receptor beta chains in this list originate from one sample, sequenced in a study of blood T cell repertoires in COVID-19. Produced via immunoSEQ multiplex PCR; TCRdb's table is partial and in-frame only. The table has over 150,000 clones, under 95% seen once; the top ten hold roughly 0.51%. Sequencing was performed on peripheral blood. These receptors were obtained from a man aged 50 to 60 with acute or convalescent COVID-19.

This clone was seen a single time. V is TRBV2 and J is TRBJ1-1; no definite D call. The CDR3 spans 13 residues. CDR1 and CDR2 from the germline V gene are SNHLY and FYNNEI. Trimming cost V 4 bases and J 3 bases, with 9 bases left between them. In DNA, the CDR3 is TGTGCCAGCAGTGTTCAGGTCGACACTGAAGCTTTCTTT. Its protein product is CASSVQVDTEAFF.

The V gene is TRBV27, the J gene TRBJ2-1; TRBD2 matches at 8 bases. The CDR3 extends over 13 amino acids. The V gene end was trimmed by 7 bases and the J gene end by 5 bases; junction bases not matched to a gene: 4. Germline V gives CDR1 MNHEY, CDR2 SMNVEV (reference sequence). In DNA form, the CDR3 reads TGTGCCAGCAATAGCGGGATGGACAATGAGCAGTTCTTC. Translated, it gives CASNSGMDNEQFF.

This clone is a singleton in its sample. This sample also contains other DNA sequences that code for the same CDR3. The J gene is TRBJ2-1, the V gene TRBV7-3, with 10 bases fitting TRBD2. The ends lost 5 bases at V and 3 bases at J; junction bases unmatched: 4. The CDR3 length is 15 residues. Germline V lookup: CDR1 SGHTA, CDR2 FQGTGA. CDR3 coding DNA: TGTGCCAGCAGCCCAGGACTAGCGGTCTACAATGAGCAGTTCTTC. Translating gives CASSPGLAVYNEQFF.

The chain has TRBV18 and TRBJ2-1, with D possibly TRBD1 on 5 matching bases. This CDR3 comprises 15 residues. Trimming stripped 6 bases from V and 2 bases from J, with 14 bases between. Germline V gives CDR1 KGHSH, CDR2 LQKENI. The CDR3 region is CASSPQQGAYNEQFF. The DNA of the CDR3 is TGTGCCAGCTCCCCCCAGCAGGGCGCCTACAATGAGCAGTTCTTC.

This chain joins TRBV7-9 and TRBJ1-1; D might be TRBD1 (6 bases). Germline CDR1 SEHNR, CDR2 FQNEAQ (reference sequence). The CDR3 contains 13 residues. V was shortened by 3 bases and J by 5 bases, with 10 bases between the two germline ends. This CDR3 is CASSFQGITEAFF. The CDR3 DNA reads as TGTGCCAGCAGCTTCCAGGGGATAACTGAAGCTTTCTTT.

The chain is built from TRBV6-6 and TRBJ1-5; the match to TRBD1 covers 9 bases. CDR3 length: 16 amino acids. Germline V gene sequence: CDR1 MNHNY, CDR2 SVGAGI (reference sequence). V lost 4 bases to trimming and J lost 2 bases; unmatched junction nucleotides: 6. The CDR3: CASSSTDRGGNQPQHF. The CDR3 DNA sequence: TGTGCCAGCAGTTCTACGGACAGGGGAGGCAATCAGCCCCAGCATTTT.

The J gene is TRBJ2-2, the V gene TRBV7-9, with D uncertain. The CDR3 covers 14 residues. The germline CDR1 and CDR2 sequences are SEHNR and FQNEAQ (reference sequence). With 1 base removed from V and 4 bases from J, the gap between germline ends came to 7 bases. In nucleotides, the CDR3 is TGTGCCAGCAGCTTAGATCTCTCCACCGGGGAGCTGTTTTTT. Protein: CASSLDLSTGELFF.

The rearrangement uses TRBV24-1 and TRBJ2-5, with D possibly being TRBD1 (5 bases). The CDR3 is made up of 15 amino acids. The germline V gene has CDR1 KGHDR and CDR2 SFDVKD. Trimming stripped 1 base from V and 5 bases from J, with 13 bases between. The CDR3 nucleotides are TGTGCCACCAGTGATTTTGGCCAGGGTTTTGAGACCCAGTACTTC. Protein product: CATSDFGQGFETQYF.

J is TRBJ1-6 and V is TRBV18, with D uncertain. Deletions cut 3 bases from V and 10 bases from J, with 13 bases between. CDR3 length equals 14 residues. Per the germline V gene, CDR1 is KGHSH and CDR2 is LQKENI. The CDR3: CASSPDPGGSPLHF. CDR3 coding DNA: TGTGCCAGCTCACCCGACCCCGGAGGATCACCCCTCCACTTT.

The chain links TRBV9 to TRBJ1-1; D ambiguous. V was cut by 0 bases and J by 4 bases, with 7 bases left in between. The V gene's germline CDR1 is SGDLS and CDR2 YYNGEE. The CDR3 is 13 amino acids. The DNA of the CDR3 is TGTGCCAGCAGCGTAGCGGGGAGCACTGAAGCTTTCTTT. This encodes CASSVAGSTEAFF. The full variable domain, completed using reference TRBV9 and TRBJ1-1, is DSGVTQTPKHLITATGQRVTLRCSPRSGDLSVYWYQQSLDQGLQFLIQYYNGEERAKGNILERFSAQQFPDLHSELNLSSLELGDSALYFCASSVAGSTEAFFGQGTRLTVV.

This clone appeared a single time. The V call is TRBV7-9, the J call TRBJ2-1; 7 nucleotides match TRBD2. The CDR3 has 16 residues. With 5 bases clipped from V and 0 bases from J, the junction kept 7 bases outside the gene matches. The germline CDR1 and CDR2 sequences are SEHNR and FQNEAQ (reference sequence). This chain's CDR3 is CASSPREVSSYNEQFF. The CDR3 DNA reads TGTGCCAGCAGCCCCCGGGAGGTTAGCTCCTACAATGAGCAGTTCTTC.

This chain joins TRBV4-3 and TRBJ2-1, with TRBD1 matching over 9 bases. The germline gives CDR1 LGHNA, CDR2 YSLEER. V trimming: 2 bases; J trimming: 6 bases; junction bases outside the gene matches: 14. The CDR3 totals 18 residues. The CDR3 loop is CASSQSRQGVVAGNEQFF. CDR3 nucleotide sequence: TGCGCCAGCAGCCAATCAAGACAGGGGGTGGTAGCGGGCAATGAGCAGTTCTTC.

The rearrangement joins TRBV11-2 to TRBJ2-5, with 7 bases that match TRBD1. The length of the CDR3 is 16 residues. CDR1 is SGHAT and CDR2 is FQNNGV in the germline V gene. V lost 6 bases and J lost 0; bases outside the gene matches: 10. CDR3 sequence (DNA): TGTGCCAGCAGACGCCAACCAGGACAGGACCAAGAGACCCAGTACTTC. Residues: CASRRQPGQDQETQYF.

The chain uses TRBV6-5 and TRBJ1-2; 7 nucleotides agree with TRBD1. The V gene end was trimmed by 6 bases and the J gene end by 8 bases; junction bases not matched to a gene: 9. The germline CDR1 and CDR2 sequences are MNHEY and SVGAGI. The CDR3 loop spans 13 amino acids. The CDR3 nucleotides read TGTGCCAGCAGCCTCGACAGGGCGATAGGCTACACCTTC. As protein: CASSLDRAIGYTF.

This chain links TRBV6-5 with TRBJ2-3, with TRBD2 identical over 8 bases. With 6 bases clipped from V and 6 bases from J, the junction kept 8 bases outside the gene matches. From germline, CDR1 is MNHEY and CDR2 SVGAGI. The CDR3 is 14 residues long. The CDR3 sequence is CASSLKRTSDTQYF. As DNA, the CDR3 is TGTGCCAGCAGCCTAAAAAGGACTAGCGATACGCAGTATTTT.

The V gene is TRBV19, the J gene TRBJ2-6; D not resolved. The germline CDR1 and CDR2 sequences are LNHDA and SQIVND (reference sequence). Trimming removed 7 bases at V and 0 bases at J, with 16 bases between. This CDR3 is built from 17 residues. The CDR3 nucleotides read TGTGCCAGTACCCGAGATTTCTTATCCTCTGGGGCCAACGTCCTGACTTTC. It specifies CASTRDFLSSGANVLTF.

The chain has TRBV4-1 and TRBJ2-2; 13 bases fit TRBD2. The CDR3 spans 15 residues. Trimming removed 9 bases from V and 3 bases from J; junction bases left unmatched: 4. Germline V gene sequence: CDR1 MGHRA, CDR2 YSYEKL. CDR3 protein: CASGGLAGDTGELFF. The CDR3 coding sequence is TGCGCCAGTGGAGGACTAGCGGGAGACACCGGGGAGCTGTTTTTT.

The CDR3 bases are TGTGCCAGCACCCAACTAGCGGGGGGGGCAGATACGCAGTATTTT. This sequence encodes CASTQLAGGADTQYF. The rearrangement uses TRBV2 and TRBJ2-3, with 13 bases fitting TRBD2. With V trimmed by 7 bases and J by 4 bases, 5 bases remained unmatched. Germline V gene data show CDR1 as SNHLY and CDR2 as FYNNEI. This CDR3 region has 15 residues.

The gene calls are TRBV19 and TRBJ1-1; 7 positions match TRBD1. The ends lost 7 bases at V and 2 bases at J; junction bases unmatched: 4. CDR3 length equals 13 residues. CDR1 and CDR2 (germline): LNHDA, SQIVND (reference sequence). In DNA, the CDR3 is TGTGCCAGTAAACAGGGGCTTAACACTGAAGCTTTCTTT. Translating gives CASKQGLNTEAFF.

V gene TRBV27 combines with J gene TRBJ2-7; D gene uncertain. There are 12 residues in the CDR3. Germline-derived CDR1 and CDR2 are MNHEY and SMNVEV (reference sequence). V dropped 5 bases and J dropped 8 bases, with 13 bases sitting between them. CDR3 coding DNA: TGTGCCAGCAGTAATTTAGTTTTCCAGCAGTACTTC. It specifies CASSNLVFQQYF.

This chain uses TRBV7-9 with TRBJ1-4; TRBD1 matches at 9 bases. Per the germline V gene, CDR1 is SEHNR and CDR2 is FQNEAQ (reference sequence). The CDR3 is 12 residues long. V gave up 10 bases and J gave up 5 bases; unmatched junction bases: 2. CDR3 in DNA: TGTGCCATAGGGACAGGGAATGAAAAACTGTTTTTT. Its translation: CAIGTGNEKLFF. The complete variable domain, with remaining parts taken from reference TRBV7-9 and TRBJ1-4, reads DTGVSQNPRHKITKRGQNVTFRCDPISEHNRLYWYRQTLGQGPEFLTYFQNEAQLEKSRLLSDRFSAERPKGSFSTLEIQRTEQGDSAMYLCAIGTGNEKLFFGSGTQLSVL.

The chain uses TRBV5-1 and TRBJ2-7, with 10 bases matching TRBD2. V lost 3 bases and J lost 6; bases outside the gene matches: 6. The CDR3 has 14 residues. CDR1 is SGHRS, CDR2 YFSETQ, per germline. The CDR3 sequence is CASSSLAGVGEQYF. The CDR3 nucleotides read TGCGCCAGCAGCTCCCTAGCGGGAGTGGGCGAGCAGTACTTC. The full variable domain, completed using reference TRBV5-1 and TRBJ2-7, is KAGVTQTPRYLIKTRGQQVTLSCSPISGHRSVSWYQQTPGQGLQFLFEYFSETQRNKGNFPGRFSGRQFSNSRSEMNVSTLELGDSALYLCASSSLAGVGEQYFGPGTRLTVT.

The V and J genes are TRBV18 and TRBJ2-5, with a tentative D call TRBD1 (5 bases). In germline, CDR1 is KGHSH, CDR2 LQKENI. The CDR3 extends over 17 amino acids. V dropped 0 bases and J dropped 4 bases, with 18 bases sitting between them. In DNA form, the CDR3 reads TGTGCCAGCTCACCACCGGAAGTTGCAAAGGGGTTAGAGACCCAGTACTTC. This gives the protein CASSPPEVAKGLETQYF.

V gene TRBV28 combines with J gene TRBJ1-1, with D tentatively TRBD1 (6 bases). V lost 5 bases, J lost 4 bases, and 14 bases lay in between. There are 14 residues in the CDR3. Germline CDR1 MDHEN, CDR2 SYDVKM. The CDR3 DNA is TGTGCCAGCAGTGGGGGGGGCCCCAGCACTGAAGCTTTCTTT. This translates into CASSGGGPSTEAFF.

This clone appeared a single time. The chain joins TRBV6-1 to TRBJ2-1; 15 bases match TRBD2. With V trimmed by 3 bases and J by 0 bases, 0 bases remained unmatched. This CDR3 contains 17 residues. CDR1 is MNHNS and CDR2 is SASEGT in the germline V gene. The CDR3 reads CASSEGLAGGSYNEQFF. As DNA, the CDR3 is TGTGCCAGCAGTGAGGGACTAGCGGGGGGCTCCTACAATGAGCAGTTCTTC.

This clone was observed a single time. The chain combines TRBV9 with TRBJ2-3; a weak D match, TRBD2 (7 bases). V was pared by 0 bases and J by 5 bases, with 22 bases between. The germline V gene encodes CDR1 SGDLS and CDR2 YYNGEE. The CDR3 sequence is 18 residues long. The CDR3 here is CASSVALSVGGPRDTQYF. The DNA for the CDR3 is TGTGCCAGCAGCGTAGCTCTCTCGGTGGGGGGGCCGAGAGATACGCAGTATTTT.

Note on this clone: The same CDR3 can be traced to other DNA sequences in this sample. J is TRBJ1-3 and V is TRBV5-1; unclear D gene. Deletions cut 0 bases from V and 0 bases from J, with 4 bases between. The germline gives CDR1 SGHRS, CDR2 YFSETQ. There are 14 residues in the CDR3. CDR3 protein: CASSLASSGNTIYF. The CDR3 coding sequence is TGCGCCAGCAGCTTGGCGAGCTCTGGAAACACCATATATTTT. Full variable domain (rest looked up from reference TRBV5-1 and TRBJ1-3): KAGVTQTPRYLIKTRGQQVTLSCSPISGHRSVSWYQQTPGQGLQFLFEYFSETQRNKGNFPGRFSGRQFSNSRSEMNVSTLELGDSALYLCASSLASSGNTIYFGEGSWLTVV.

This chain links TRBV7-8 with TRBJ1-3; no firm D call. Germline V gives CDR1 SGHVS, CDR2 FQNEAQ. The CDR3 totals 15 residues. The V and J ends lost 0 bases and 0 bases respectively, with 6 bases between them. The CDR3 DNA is TGTGCCAGCAGCTTAGCGGTCAGCTCTGGAAACACCATATATTTT. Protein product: CASSLAVSSGNTIYF. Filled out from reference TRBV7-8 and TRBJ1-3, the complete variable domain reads GAGVSQSPRYKVAKRGQDVALRCDPISGHVSLFWYQQALGQGPEFLTYFQNEAQLDKSGLPSDRFFAERPEGSVSTLKIQRTQQEDSAVYLCASSLAVSSGNTIYFGEGSWLTVV.

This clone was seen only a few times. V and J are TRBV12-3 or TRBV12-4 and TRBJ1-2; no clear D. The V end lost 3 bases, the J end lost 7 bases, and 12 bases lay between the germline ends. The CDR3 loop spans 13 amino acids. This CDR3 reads CASSFGSGIGYTF. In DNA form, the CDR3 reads TGTGCCAGCAGTTTCGGCTCGGGTATTGGCTACACCTTC.

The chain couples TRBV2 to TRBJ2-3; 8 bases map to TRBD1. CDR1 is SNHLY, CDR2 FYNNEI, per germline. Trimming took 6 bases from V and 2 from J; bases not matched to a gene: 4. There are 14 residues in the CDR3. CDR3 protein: CASRWTGPTDTQYF. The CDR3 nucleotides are TGTGCCAGCAGATGGACAGGGCCCACAGATACGCAGTATTTT.